The clone carrying this T cell receptor beta chain was seen a few times. Here immunoSEQ multiplex PCR was the method, and the copy in TCRdb shows in-frame clones only, minus some. The data show about 16,000 clones, around nine tenths seen once. The data stem from a study of blood T cell repertoires in COVID-19. Study-level information: PBMCs, B-cell-depleted T cells, or T cells were the source of the cDNA or gDNA that made up the material.

The CDR3 length is 13 residues. The V gene's germline CDR1 is SGHNT and CDR2 YYREEE (reference sequence). Trimming shortened V by 4 bases and J by 2 bases, and 10 bases separated the two germline ends. V and J are TRBV5-4 and TRBJ2-7, with unresolved D. Sequencing used peripheral blood. This TCR was sampled from a human donor in a cohort sampled during active COVID-19. The DNA of the CDR3 is TGTGCCAGCAGCAGTGCCTCTACCTACGAGCAGTACTTC. Encoded protein: CASSSASTYEQYF.